This T cell receptor beta chain was captured in a study of T cell responses to AZD1222 COVID-19 vaccine. Study findings and constraints: No repertoire was sampled before or during the peak T cell response, only after it. Among AZD1222 vaccinees, only 5 or 6 were seropositive at baseline. Close to half of all spike-specific TCRs reportedly target regions of the variants that are unmutated.

In germline, CDR1 is MNHEY, CDR2 SVGAGI. The CDR3 runs to 15 residues. The V gene lost 5 bases and the J gene lost 8 bases, with 21 bases spanning the gap. For this clone: The antigen is unknown.

Profiled with immunoSEQ multiplex PCR; TCRdb holds only in-frame clones, not every one. This repertoire shows around 70,000 clones, about 80% found once; its top ten account for 12%. The input for sequencing was peripheral blood, taken on day 0 of AZD1222 vaccination. The TCR was taken from an adult in good health. The gene calls are TRBV6-5 and TRBJ1-2; D perhaps matches TRBD1 (5 bases). As DNA, the CDR3 is TGTGCCAGCAGTACCCTATGGGGGAGCACGGGAGGCTACACCTTC. As protein: CASSTLWGSTGGYTF.